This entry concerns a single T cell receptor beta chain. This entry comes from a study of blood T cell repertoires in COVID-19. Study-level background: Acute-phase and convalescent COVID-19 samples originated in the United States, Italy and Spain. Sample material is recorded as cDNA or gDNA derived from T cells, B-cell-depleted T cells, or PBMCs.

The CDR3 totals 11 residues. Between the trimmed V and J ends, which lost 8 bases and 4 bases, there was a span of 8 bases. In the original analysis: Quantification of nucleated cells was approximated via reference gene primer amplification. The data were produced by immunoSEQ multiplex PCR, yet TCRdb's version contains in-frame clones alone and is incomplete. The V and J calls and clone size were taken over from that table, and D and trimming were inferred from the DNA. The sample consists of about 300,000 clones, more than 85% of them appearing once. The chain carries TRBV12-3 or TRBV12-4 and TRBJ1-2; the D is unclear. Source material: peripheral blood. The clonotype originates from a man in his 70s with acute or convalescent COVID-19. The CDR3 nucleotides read TGTGCCAGCCATAACGGCTATGGCTACACCTTC. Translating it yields CASHNGYGYTF.